These 26 T cell receptor beta chains were sequenced from one sample in a study of T cell responses to AZD1222 COVID-19 vaccine. TCRdb keeps only in-frame clones here, not all; method: immunoSEQ multiplex PCR. The table shows 90,000 to 130,000 clones, with roughly four fifths occurring only once. Here the sequenced sample was peripheral blood, taken on day 0 of AZD1222 vaccination. These receptors all come from an adult in good health.

This sequence joins TRBV19 and TRBJ2-2, with D unresolved. The CDR3 contains 14 residues. The V gene lost 6 bases and the J gene lost 6 bases, with 14 bases spanning the gap. Germline assignment: CDR1 LNHDA and CDR2 SQIVND (reference sequence). The CDR3 coding sequence is TGTGCCAGTAGGGGAACCTCCCTCGCCGGGGAGCTGTTTTTT. Translation gives CASRGTSLAGELFF.

The rearrangement joins TRBV28 to TRBJ1-1, with unresolved D. The CDR3 has 11 residues. Deletions cut 1 base from V and 8 bases from J, with 5 bases between. Germline V gene sequence: CDR1 MDHEN, CDR2 SYDVKM. In nucleotides, the CDR3 is TGTGCCAGCAGTTTATTTGGGGAAGCTTTCTTT. Translating gives CASSLFGEAFF.

V gene TRBV28 combines with J gene TRBJ1-1; D might be TRBD1 (5 bases). Trimming removed 2 bases at V and 5 bases at J, with 12 bases between. CDR3 length equals 14 residues. Germline V gives CDR1 MDHEN, CDR2 SYDVKM. The DNA of the CDR3 is TGTGCCAGCAGTTTACAGGGATTGATAACTGAAGCTTTCTTT. Its protein is CASSLQGLITEAFF.

This clone was found a few times. V and J are TRBV4-3 and TRBJ2-1; 7 positions agree with TRBD2. The CDR3 covers 14 residues. Germline CDR1 reads LGHNA; CDR2 reads YSLEER. V shed 4 bases, J shed 7 bases, and the junction held 7 bases outside the gene matches. CDR3: CASSPTSVGNEQFF. CDR3 in DNA: TGCGCCAGCAGCCCCACTAGCGTCGGAAATGAGCAGTTCTTC.

V usage is TRBV4-1 and J usage is TRBJ1-4, with D unclear. Trimming stripped 1 base from V and 4 bases from J, with 13 bases between. This CDR3 spans 16 amino acids. Germline-derived CDR1 and CDR2 are MGHRA and YSYEKL. The chain's CDR3 is CASSQGSSNLNEKLFF. The CDR3, as DNA: TGCGCCAGCAGCCAAGGATCGAGCAACCTTAATGAAAAACTGTTTTTT.

The chain recombines TRBV29-1 with TRBJ2-1; tentative D call: TRBD2 (5 bases). The CDR3 is 12 residues long. Germline V lookup: CDR1 SQVTM, CDR2 ANQGSEA. The ends were cut back, 4 bases at V and 6 bases at J, with 10 bases in the middle. CDR3 in amino acids: CSVARDSNEQFF. The CDR3 nucleotides are TGCAGCGTTGCCCGGGATTCCAATGAGCAGTTCTTC.

The chain combines TRBV12-3 or TRBV12-4 with TRBJ1-1, with D perhaps TRBD1 (6 bases). The CDR3 length is 13 residues. Trimming stripped 1 base from V and 5 bases from J, with 8 bases between. CDR3 amino acids: CASSLEGGTEAFF. The CDR3 DNA reads TGTGCCAGCAGTTTAGAGGGGGGGACTGAAGCTTTCTTT.

The chain recombines TRBV15 with TRBJ1-6, with D possibly being TRBD1 (5 bases). The CDR3 has 16 residues. CDR1 and CDR2 (germline): LNHNV, YYDKDF (reference sequence). The V and J ends lost 0 bases and 7 bases respectively, with 13 bases between them. CDR3 amino acids: CATSRDAEGLNSPLHF. CDR3 DNA: TGTGCCACCAGCAGAGATGCGGAGGGACTAAATTCACCCCTCCACTTT.

This clone was counted once. This chain links TRBV28 with TRBJ1-1; 7 bases agree with TRBD1. V was clipped by 7 bases and J by 4 bases; unmatched bases: 3. From germline, CDR1 is MDHEN and CDR2 SYDVKM. This CDR3 comprises 12 residues. CDR3 coding DNA: TGTGCCAGCACCTCAGGGGGCACTGAAGCTTTCTTT. Its protein is CASTSGGTEAFF.

The chain links TRBV18 to TRBJ1-5; D is perhaps TRBD1 (5 bases). Trimming took 3 bases from V and 0 from J, leaving 12 bases between them. Germline CDR1 KGHSH, CDR2 LQKENI. CDR3 length: 16 amino acids. The chain's CDR3 is CASSPRTYDSNQPQHF. CDR3 DNA sequence: TGTGCCAGCTCACCCCGGACATATGATAGCAATCAGCCCCAGCATTTT.

V is TRBV27 and J is TRBJ1-2, with 10 bases that match TRBD1. The CDR3 totals 13 residues. Trimming took 5 bases from V and 13 from J; bases not matched to a gene: 10. CDR1 is MNHEY, CDR2 SMNVEV, per germline (reference sequence). As DNA, the CDR3 is TGTGCCAGCAGTCCCTTCGGACAGGGGGAGTGCACCTTC. Its protein is CASSPFGQGECTF.

This clone was recorded only once. This chain links TRBV7-6 with TRBJ2-2, with 15 positions matching TRBD2. V trimming: 5 bases; J trimming: 5 bases; junction bases outside the gene matches: 3. In germline, CDR1 is SGHVS, CDR2 FNYEAQ. CDR3 length equals 16 residues. The chain's CDR3 is CASSPGTSGRTGELFF. Written as DNA, the CDR3 is TGTGCCAGCAGCCCCGGGACTAGCGGGAGGACCGGGGAGCTGTTTTTT.

The gene calls are TRBV19 and TRBJ2-5; D is perhaps TRBD2 (7 bases). V was cut by 3 bases and J by 5 bases, with 16 bases left in between. The CDR3 length is 15 residues. Germline V CDR1 and CDR2: LNHDA, SQIVND (reference sequence). The CDR3 spells CASSMVGGAQETQYF. CDR3 DNA: TGTGCCAGTAGTATGGTGGGGGGGGCTCAGGAGACCCAGTACTTC. Based on the CDR3 plus reference TRBV19 and TRBJ2-5, the full variable domain is DGGITQSPKYLFRKEGQNVTLSCEQNLNHDAMYWYRQDPGQGLRLIYYSQIVNDFQKGDIAEGYSVSREKKESFPLTVTSAQKNPTAFYLCASSMVGGAQETQYFGPGTRLLVL.

The chain carries TRBV6-6 and TRBJ1-5; 7 bases are shared with TRBD1. This CDR3 is 14 amino acids long. With 2 bases clipped from V and 7 bases from J, the junction kept 5 bases outside the gene matches. The germline V gene encodes CDR1 MNHNY and CDR2 SVGAGI (reference sequence). For the CDR3, the DNA is TGTGCCAGCAGTTACGACCACAGGGGCCAGCCCCAGCATTTT. Translation gives CASSYDHRGQPQHF.

The chain joins TRBV7-3 to TRBJ1-1, with D hard to call. CDR1 is SGHTA and CDR2 is FQGTGA in the germline V gene. V was pared by 3 bases and J by 6 bases, with 8 bases between. The CDR3 length is 12 residues. CDR3: CASSFKGAEAFF. The CDR3 DNA follows: TGTGCCAGCAGCTTCAAGGGTGCTGAAGCTTTCTTT.

This chain joins TRBV7-9 and TRBJ1-2; no clear D. The CDR3 is made up of 12 amino acids. V shed 3 bases and J shed 5 bases, with 7 bases lying between them. Looked up from germline, CDR1 is SEHNR and CDR2 is FQNEAQ (reference sequence). The CDR3 region has the DNA TGTGCCAGCAGCTTGGAACTGTATGGCTACACCTTC. Protein product: CASSLELYGYTF. The whole variable domain, remainder taken from reference TRBV7-9 and TRBJ1-2, is DTGVSQNPRHKITKRGQNVTFRCDPISEHNRLYWYRQTLGQGPEFLTYFQNEAQLEKSRLLSDRFSAERPKGSFSTLEIQRTEQGDSAMYLCASSLELYGYTFGSGTRLTVV.

The chain combines TRBV7-9 with TRBJ2-5; maybe TRBD1 (5 bases). The germline gives CDR1 SEHNR, CDR2 FQNEAQ (reference sequence). CDR3 size: 16 residues. The ends were cut back, 1 base at V and 1 base at J, with 13 bases in the middle. The DNA of the CDR3 is TGTGCCAGCAGCTTAGTCAGGGCGGAACCCCAAGAGACCCAGTACTTC. Its translation is CASSLVRAEPQETQYF.

This clone turned up a few times. The chain employs TRBV18 and TRBJ2-7, with 9 bases fitting TRBD1. Germline CDR1 reads KGHSH; CDR2 reads LQKENI. This CDR3 contains 15 residues. Trimming cost V 3 bases and J 1 base; bases outside gene matches: 4. The CDR3: CASSPGTGSSYEQYF. The CDR3 DNA is TGTGCCAGCTCACCTGGGACAGGGTCATCCTACGAGCAGTACTTC. Drawing the rest from reference TRBV18 and TRBJ2-7, the complete variable domain is NAGVMQNPRHLVRRRGQEARLRCSPMKGHSHVYWYRQLPEEGLKFMVYLQKENIIDESGMPKERFSAEFPKEGPSILRIQQVVRGDSAAYFCASSPGTGSSYEQYFGPGTRLTVT.

The CDR3: CASKRSWDDTEAFF. The CDR3 coding sequence is TGTGCCAGCAAACGCTCGTGGGACGACACTGAAGCTTTCTTT. The chain links TRBV11-3 to TRBJ1-1, with D perhaps TRBD1 (5 bases). Trimming cost V 7 bases and J 3 bases, with 15 bases left between them. The CDR3 is 14 residues long. Germline V lookup: CDR1 SGHNT, CDR2 YENEEA.

This clone was seen once. The J gene is TRBJ1-4, the V gene TRBV12-3 or TRBV12-4; unclear D gene. CDR3 length equals 13 residues. Deletions cut 3 bases from V and 6 bases from J, with 8 bases between. The CDR3 spells CASSLWGYEKLFF. CDR3 nucleotide sequence: TGTGCCAGCAGTTTGTGGGGTTATGAAAAACTGTTTTTT.

The chain is built from TRBV7-8 and TRBJ1-2, with a possible D match to TRBD1 (6 bases). The CDR3 extends over 14 amino acids. Germline CDR1 is SGHVS and CDR2 is FQNEAQ. V dropped 4 bases and J dropped 5 bases, with 14 bases sitting between them. The CDR3, as DNA: TGTGCCAGCAGCTCCGCAACCGACAGGTATGGCTACACCTTC. Its translation: CASSSATDRYGYTF.

The V call is TRBV19, the J call TRBJ1-5, with TRBD1 matching 9 bases. The CDR3 is 18 amino acids. Germline CDR1 and CDR2: LNHDA and SQIVND (reference sequence). V trimming: 6 bases; J trimming: 3 bases; junction bases outside the gene matches: 15. DNA of the CDR3: TGTGCCAGTAGCATGCATCCGGGACAGGGCATTATCAATCAGCCCCAGCATTTT. Translating gives CASSMHPGQGIINQPQHF.

The chain links TRBV6-1 to TRBJ1-3; D gene unclear. This CDR3 comprises 18 residues. Germline lookup yields CDR1 MNHNS and CDR2 SASEGT. V was clipped by 4 bases and J by 0 bases, with 19 bases between them. This chain's CDR3 is CASSVATGGRNSGNTIYF. CDR3 sequence (DNA): TGTGCCAGCAGTGTAGCTACGGGTGGACGGAACTCTGGAAACACCATATATTTT.

The chain combines TRBV2 with TRBJ2-6; 9 bases agree with TRBD1. Per the germline V gene, CDR1 is SNHLY and CDR2 is FYNNEI. V dropped 6 bases and J dropped 1; count of bases not matched to a gene: 10. The CDR3 loop spans 18 amino acids. The CDR3 DNA sequence: TGTGCCAGCAGCGTACAGGGGGCGCAGCTATCTGGGGCCAACGTCCTGACTTTC. Its translation: CASSVQGAQLSGANVLTF.

The chain is built from TRBV7-9 and TRBJ2-1, with TRBD1 matching over 8 bases. Trimming took 3 bases from V and 5 from J; bases not matched to a gene: 6. Looked up from germline, CDR1 is SEHNR and CDR2 is FQNEAQ (reference sequence). The CDR3 has 15 amino acids. The chain's CDR3 is CASSLGGQVNNEQFF. CDR3 nucleotide sequence: TGTGCCAGCAGCTTGGGGGGACAGGTTAACAATGAGCAGTTCTTC.

The rearrangement uses TRBV9 and TRBJ1-2; D is unclear. The CDR3 is 11 amino acids. CDR1 and CDR2 from the germline V gene are SGDLS and YYNGEE. The germline V and J ends were trimmed by 5 bases and 7 bases, with 9 bases remaining between them. The CDR3 DNA sequence: TGTGCCAGCAGATCGGCGGGTGGCTACACCTTC. This translates into CASRSAGGYTF.